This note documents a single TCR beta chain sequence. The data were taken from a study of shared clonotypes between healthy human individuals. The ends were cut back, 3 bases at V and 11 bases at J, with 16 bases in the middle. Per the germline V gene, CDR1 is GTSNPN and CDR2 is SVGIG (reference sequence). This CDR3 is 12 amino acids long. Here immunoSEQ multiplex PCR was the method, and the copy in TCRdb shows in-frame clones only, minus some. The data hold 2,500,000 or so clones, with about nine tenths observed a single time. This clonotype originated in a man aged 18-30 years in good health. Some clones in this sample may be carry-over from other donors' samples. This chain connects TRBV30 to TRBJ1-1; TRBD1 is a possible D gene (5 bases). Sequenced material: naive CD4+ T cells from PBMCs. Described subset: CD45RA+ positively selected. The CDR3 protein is CAWRLSSWGAFF. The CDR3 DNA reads TGTGCCTGGAGGCTGTCGTCCTGGGGGGCTTTCTTT.